This is a list of T cell receptor beta chains from one sample in a study of cytomegalovirus exposure and HLA in healthy donors. Only in-frame clones appear in the TCRdb table, and some are missing; sequencing was by immunoSEQ multiplex PCR. The table records under 150,000 clones, 73% of them present only once. Sample: PBMCs. Every receptor here comes from a woman in her 40s in good health and CMV-seronegative. CDR3s include the opening cysteine and the closing phenylalanine or tryptophan. A D gene is named only where the DNA matches it firmly. Expanded clones are given a class, and other clones once, few, many or no size at all.

d_call	v_call	clone_size	j_call	cdr3_nt	cdr3_aa
NA	TRBV7-9	NA	TRBJ1-4	TGTGCCAGCAGCCTACGGGGGATTAATGAAAAACTGTTTTTT	CASSLRGINEKLFF
TRBD1	TRBV6-1	few	TRBJ1-1	TGTGCCAGCAGGGTGGGACAGCCGAACACTGAAGCTTTCTTT	CASRVGQPNTEAFF
TRBD2	TRBV2	many	TRBJ2-3	TGTGCCAGCAGTGAATGGGTAGCGGGGGGTCCAGATACGCAGTATTTT	CASSEWVAGGPDTQYF
TRBD2	TRBV29-1	NA	TRBJ2-2	TGCAGCGTAGCGGGACCGAACACCGGGGAGCTGTTTTTT	CSVAGPNTGELFF
TRBD1	TRBV27	few	TRBJ1-1	TGTGCCAGCAGGGGGACAGTCAACCCCAACACTGAAGCTTTCTTT	CASRGTVNPNTEAFF
NA	TRBV5-1	NA	TRBJ2-4	TGCGCCAGCAGGGGAGGACACGCGGACATTCAGTACTTC	CASRGGHADIQYF
NA	TRBV14	NA	TRBJ2-3	TGTGCCAGCAGCCGTCGGGATTCGGATACGCAGTATTTT	CASSRRDSDTQYF
NA	TRBV6-6	few	TRBJ2-1	TGTGCCAGCAGTTGGCAGGTCGGTGAGCAGTTCTTC	CASSWQVGEQFF
NA	TRBV6-5	NA	TRBJ1-1	TGTGCCAGCAGCTATAGAAATAGGGGTACTGAAGCTTTCTTT	CASSYRNRGTEAFF
TRBD2	TRBV5-4	NA	TRBJ2-3	TGTGCCAGCAGCTTGAGGGCGGGGGGGTCAGATACGCAGTATTTT	CASSLRAGGSDTQYF
TRBD1	TRBV7-2	few	TRBJ1-1	TGTGCCAGCAGCTTAGGGCGGGGACAGGGTTTTGCTTTCTTT	CASSLGRGQGFAFF
NA	TRBV4-2	NA	TRBJ2-1	TGTGCCAGCAGCCAAGAGTTGGGCAGGGGCCGTTCCAATGAGCAGTTCTTC	CASSQELGRGRSNEQFF
NA	TRBV2	NA	TRBJ1-2	TGTGCCAGCGAGCCCTTACAGGGAAACCTTAACTATGGCTACACCTTC	CASEPLQGNLNYGYTF
TRBD1	TRBV11-2	once	TRBJ1-1	TGTGCCAGCAGCTACCCCGGGACAGGGAGAAGGAACACTGAAGCTTTCTTT	CASSYPGTGRRNTEAFF
NA	TRBV19	NA	TRBJ2-5	TGTGCCAGTAGTATCGGTTCGGGGCGGGGAGAAGAGACCCAGTACTTC	CASSIGSGRGEETQYF
NA	TRBV27	NA	TRBJ2-1	TGTGCCAGCAGCCAACTAGGGAATGAGCAGTTCTTC	CASSQLGNEQFF
NA	TRBV5-6	NA	TRBJ1-1	TGTGCCAGCAGCTTGGAGGGCAGGGCCTGTGAAGCTTTCTTT	CASSLEGRACEAFF
NA	TRBV6-5	NA	TRBJ1-3	TGTGCCAGCAGGGAAACAGGGACCGGAAACACCATATATTTT	CASRETGTGNTIYF
NA	TRBV2	NA	TRBJ1-5	TGTGCCAGCAAAGGGGGGGATTATAGCAATCAGCCCCAGCATTTT	CASKGGDYSNQPQHF
NA	TRBV7-3	NA	TRBJ1-1	TGTGCCAGCAGCCTGCAGGGGCCCACTGAAGCTTTCTTT	CASSLQGPTEAFF
NA	TRBV15	NA	TRBJ1-1	TGTGCCACCAGCAGAGATTGGCAGGGCGAAGCTTTCTTT	CATSRDWQGEAFF
NA	TRBV18	once	TRBJ1-3	TGTGCCAGCTCACCACCGGCGGTGGCTGGAAACACCATATATTTT	CASSPPAVAGNTIYF
NA	TRBV4-1	NA	TRBJ1-2	TGCGCCAGCAGCCAAGTTGGTGGGGGGAGAGGCTACACCTTC	CASSQVGGGRGYTF
NA	TRBV2	few	TRBJ1-2	TGTGCCAGCAGTGAAGCCGGGGGTCAATATGGCTACACCTTC	CASSEAGGQYGYTF
NA	TRBV5-6	NA	TRBJ2-1	TGTGCCAGCAGCTTTCGGGTCTCGAGGTACAATGAGCAGTTCTTC	CASSFRVSRYNEQFF
TRBD1	TRBV19	NA	TRBJ1-2	TGTGCCAGTAGCCCGACTCATAGGACAGGGTATGGCTACACCTTC	CASSPTHRTGYGYTF
NA	TRBV18	NA	TRBJ2-6	TGTGCCAGCTCACAGACACCTACTGGGGCCAACGTCCTGACTTTC	CASSQTPTGANVLTF
NA	TRBV7-9	NA	TRBJ1-2	TGTGCCAGCAGCGATGGGACTTTGGCTCTCTATGGCTACACCTTC	CASSDGTLALYGYTF
NA	TRBV6-1	NA	TRBJ2-7	TGTGCCACAGGAATTGACAAGTACTACGAGCAGTACTTC	CATGIDKYYEQYF
NA	TRBV13	NA	TRBJ1-2	TGTGCCAGCAGCTTAGGATCTGGGGCCCCCCTTGCTAACTATGGCTACACCTTC	CASSLGSGAPLANYGYTF
TRBD1	TRBV2	few	TRBJ1-2	TGTGCCAGCAGACAGGGGGCGCAGGGCTACACCTTC	CASRQGAQGYTF
TRBD1	TRBV15	few	TRBJ1-5	TGTGCCACCAGCCGGGGGACAGCTAATCAGCCCCAGCATTTT	CATSRGTANQPQHF
NA	TRBV7-8	few	TRBJ1-5	TGTGCCAGCAGCTCCACCCAGCATTTT	CASSSTQHF
TRBD1	TRBV4-2	once	TRBJ1-5	TGTGCCAGCAGCCAAGATTGGAGCAGTGGGACAGGGGCTACTCAGCCCCAGCATTTT	CASSQDWSSGTGATQPQHF
TRBD2	TRBV5-4	few	TRBJ2-1	TGTGCCAGCAGCTTCGCCTTTACTAGCGGAGTCAAAAATGAGCAGTTCTTC	CASSFAFTSGVKNEQFF
NA	TRBV18	once	TRBJ1-6	TGTGCCAGCTCACCATCCGGGAATAGAAATTCACCCCTCCACTTT	CASSPSGNRNSPLHF
TRBD1	TRBV4-2	NA	TRBJ1-2	TGTGCCAGCAGCCAGACGGGACAGGGAGTTAACTATGGCTACACCTTC	CASSQTGQGVNYGYTF
TRBD2	TRBV7-8	once	TRBJ2-1	TGTGCCAGCAGCTTAGCCGGGGGTAGCGGGGGAGGTGAGCAGTTCTTC	CASSLAGGSGGGEQFF
NA	TRBV7-9	NA	TRBJ2-3	TGTGCCAGCAGTCACTCCGGGAACACAGATACGCAGTATTTT	CASSHSGNTDTQYF
TRBD2	TRBV5-1	NA	TRBJ2-3	TGCGCCAGCAGCTTGGATGCTAGCGGGGGTGGAGATACGCAGTATTTT	CASSLDASGGGDTQYF
NA	TRBV18	NA	TRBJ1-3	TGTGCCAGCTCACCACGAAAACAGCTCCTTAACACCATATATTTT	CASSPRKQLLNTIYF
NA	TRBV28	few	TRBJ2-5	TGTGCCAGCAGTAAACCCCCCCGGGAGACCCAGTACTTC	CASSKPPRETQYF
TRBD1	TRBV27	NA	TRBJ1-4	TGTGCCATTCCAGACAGGGGGAGTGAAAAACTGTTTTTT	CAIPDRGSEKLFF
NA	TRBV9	NA	TRBJ2-5	TGTGCCAGCAGCGTAGCCAGGGGAGGGGAGACCCAGTACTTC	CASSVARGGETQYF
NA	TRBV7-3	NA	TRBJ1-1	TGTGCCAGCAGCTTGCAGGGGCGCACTGAAGCTTTCTTT	CASSLQGRTEAFF
NA	TRBV5-6	NA	TRBJ2-5	TGTGCCAGCAGCTCCAACCAAGAGACCCAGTACTTC	CASSSNQETQYF
TRBD2	TRBV5-1	NA	TRBJ2-3	TGCGCCAGCAGCTTGGATATATCGGGGGGTACGCAGTATTTT	CASSLDISGGTQYF
TRBD2	TRBV9	NA	TRBJ2-1	TGTGCCAGCAGCGTGACTAGCGGGGGTTACTTGGATGAGCAGTTCTTC	CASSVTSGGYLDEQFF
NA	TRBV5-4	few	TRBJ1-6	TGTGCCAGCAGCCGATTCGGCAGCGGCCCACCCCTCCACTTT	CASSRFGSGPPLHF
TRBD1	TRBV7-9	NA	TRBJ1-4	TGTGCCAGCAGCTTGGGGATGGGGACAGGGTTCGGTCGTAGTGAAAAACTGTTTTTT	CASSLGMGTGFGRSEKLFF
TRBD1	TRBV5-6	NA	TRBJ2-5	TGTGCCAGCAGCGGCCACAGGGGGCGCTTTCTGGAGACCCAGTACTTC	CASSGHRGRFLETQYF
NA	TRBV11-2	NA	TRBJ1-3	TGTGCCAGCAGCTTAGGTACAAACAGCCTCTCTGGAAACACCATATATTTT	CASSLGTNSLSGNTIYF
NA	TRBV29-1	NA	TRBJ1-2	TGCAGCGGGGGGGAGGGGCCCTATGGCTACACCTTC	CSGGEGPYGYTF
TRBD2	TRBV2	NA	TRBJ2-1	TGTGCCAGCAACCAGCGGGGGGGGGACGAGCAGTTCTTC	CASNQRGGDEQFF